Sequencing of this TCR beta chain was carried out in a study of shared clonotypes between healthy human individuals. The wider study: Researchers drew samples from a couple of women and a few men aged 18 to 49.

About this clone: A read error may account for a junction end that differs from germline. Other DNA sequences in the sample encode the same CDR3.

Original handling: Sequence data from immunoSEQ were junction-only and lacked quality scores; consequently, filtering differed. Here immunoSEQ multiplex PCR was the method, and the copy in TCRdb shows in-frame clones only, minus some. The V and J calls and clone size are taken from that table; D and trimming were inferred from the DNA. The data contain roughly 530,000 clones, 90% to 96% of them singletons. The receptor was derived from a woman aged 25 to 39 in good health. The sample comprised naive CD4+ T cells sorted from blood. As for subset: CD45RA+ positively selected.

DNA for the CDR3: TGTGCCAGCAGCGATGGGAGCCTCTATGGCTATACCTTC. Translation gives CASSDGSLYGYTF. The V and J genes are TRBV28 and TRBJ1-2; the D is unclear. The germline gives CDR1 MDHEN, CDR2 SYDVKM. There are 13 residues in the CDR3.